Listed below are T cell receptor beta chains from one sample, sequenced in a study of OX40 agonist ivuxolimab in advanced cancers. Repertoires were generated with immunoSEQ multiplex PCR, while TCRdb's copy carries only in-frame clones and drops some. Seen here are more than 7,000 clones, about 66% observed once, and the top ten hold 42%. Sequences were derived from CD4+ or CD8+ T cells sorted from blood, sampled in a trial of the OX40 agonist ivuxolimab. The receptor source for this set is an adult with an advanced solid tumor such as melanoma, head and neck, liver or kidney cancer. Each CDR3 is given with its conserved first and last residue. A D gene is named only where the DNA matches it firmly. Only part of the rows carry a size: once, few, many, or a class if the clone is expanded.

CDR3 length,V gene,clone size,D gene,J gene,CDR3 DNA,CDR3 protein
15,TRBV5-8,few,NA,TRBJ2-3,TGTGCCAGCAGCTTGGGCGGGTTCAGCACAGATACGCAGTATTTT,CASSLGGFSTDTQYF
14,TRBV15,few,TRBD1,TRBJ1-5,TGTGCCACCAGCACTAGACAGGGTAATCAGCCCCAGCATTTT,CATSTRQGNQPQHF
14,TRBV15,NA,NA,TRBJ1-1,TGTGCCACCAGCAGAGATCACTGGTCCCCCGAAGCTTTCTTT,CATSRDHWSPEAFF
13,TRBV6-5,NA,NA,TRBJ2-7,TGTGCCAGCAGTTACGGGGGGCCGTACGAGCAGTACTTC,CASSYGGPYEQYF
16,TRBV2,NA,TRBD1,TRBJ1-2,TGTGCCAGCAGTCCGTCCTCGAGGACAGGTCCCTATGGCTACACCTTC,CASSPSSRTGPYGYTF
14,TRBV2,medium-sized,TRBD2,TRBJ2-7,TGTGCCAGCAGTTACCGACTAGCGGGTTACGAGCAGTACTTC,CASSYRLAGYEQYF
14,TRBV11-1,NA,NA,TRBJ2-7,TGTGCCAGCAGCTTAGAAGCAACAGGCTACGAGCAGTACTTC,CASSLEATGYEQYF
15,TRBV6-6,few,NA,TRBJ1-2,TGTGCCAGCAGCGTACATACAGGCACTGCCTATGGCTACACCTTC,CASSVHTGTAYGYTF
14,TRBV19,NA,NA,TRBJ2-7,TGTGCCAGTAGTATCCTCGGGAGCTCCTACGAGCAGTACTTC,CASSILGSSYEQYF
17,TRBV7-9,NA,TRBD1,TRBJ1-2,TGTGCCAGCAGCTTACCCGGACAGGGGACCCCTAACTATGGCTACACCTTC,CASSLPGQGTPNYGYTF
11,TRBV28,NA,NA,TRBJ2-7,TGTGCCAGCAGTGCACAGTACGAGCAGTACTTC,CASSAQYEQYF
15,TRBV11-2,NA,TRBD2,TRBJ2-3,TGTGCCAGCAGTTCGGGACTACGCAGCACAGATACGCAGTATTTT,CASSSGLRSTDTQYF
16,TRBV30,NA,NA,TRBJ1-1,TGTGCCGGAGGGGGACGGGAAAAGGGAATGAACACTGAAGCTTTCTTT,CAGGGREKGMNTEAFF
16,TRBV5-5,NA,NA,TRBJ2-1,TGTGCCAGCAGCCCGTGGGCCGGCCCGTCAGGTTATGAGCAGTTCTTC,CASSPWAGPSGYEQFF
16,TRBV19,medium-sized,TRBD1,TRBJ2-2,TGTGCCAGTAGTACCCCCGGGACAGGGCTTACCGGGGAGCTGTTTTTT,CASSTPGTGLTGELFF
15,TRBV28,NA,NA,TRBJ1-2,TGTGCCAGCAGTCATCGACAGGATACAAACTATGGCTACACCTTC,CASSHRQDTNYGYTF
15,TRBV6-1,medium-sized,TRBD1,TRBJ1-3,TGTGCCAGCAGTGAAGCGGCAGGGGGCGCGGACACCATATATTTT,CASSEAAGGADTIYF
12,TRBV6-5,NA,NA,TRBJ1-1,TGTGCCAGCAGCTACACGGGGACTGAAGCTTTCTTT,CASSYTGTEAFF
16,TRBV25-1,NA,NA,TRBJ2-1,TGTGCCAGCAGTACCGCCGGAGGGAGCGCCTACAATGAGCAGTTCTTC,CASSTAGGSAYNEQFF
15,TRBV5-8,NA,TRBD1,TRBJ2-7,TGTGCCAGCAGCTGGTACCGGGACAGGGAGCACGAGCAGTACTTC,CASSWYRDREHEQYF
19,TRBV11-2,NA,TRBD1,TRBJ1-2,TGTGCCAGCAGCGAAAAACCGGGACAGGGGGTTGGGATGGAGGGTGGCTACACCTTC,CASSEKPGQGVGMEGGYTF
15,TRBV27,few,NA,TRBJ2-3,TGTGCCAGCAGTTTTGGGGCGTACAACACAGATACGCAGTATTTT,CASSFGAYNTDTQYF
15,TRBV6-1,NA,NA,TRBJ2-3,TGTGCCAGCAGTGAATTTGGGGGAGACGCAGATACGCAGTATTTT,CASSEFGGDADTQYF
15,TRBV15,few,TRBD1,TRBJ1-4,TGTGCCACCAGCAGAGATGGGACAGGGAATGAAAAACTGTTTTTT,CATSRDGTGNEKLFF